The entry that follows covers one T cell receptor (beta chain) sequence. The antigen is not known. This specimen comes from a study of STAT5B mutations in CD4+ large granular lymphocyte leukemia. Bead-separated CD4+, CD4+CD8+, CD57+ or CD56+ fractions, or PBMC, were used. Sequencing was at survey level. The repertoire was sequenced with immunoSEQ multiplex PCR; TCRdb's copy has only in-frame clones and lacks some. The table has 6,000 or so clones, about 76% seen once; the top ten hold roughly 2%. V gave up 4 bases and J gave up 2 bases, with 15 bases separating them. The CDR3 extends over 17 amino acids. Germline V CDR1 and CDR2: MDHEN, SYDVKM. Study-level findings and limits: Patient CD4-sorted repertoires stayed more clonal than healthy ones after leukemic-clone removal. TRBV06-family usage was enriched in top patient clones (8/27) versus controls (2/35).

This chain uses TRBV28 with TRBJ2-6, with D possibly called TRBD1 or TRBD2 (6 bases each). The sequence derives from a woman in her 70s with CD4+ T-cell large granular lymphocyte leukemia. Input material: PBMCs. The CDR3 nucleotides are TGTGCCAGCAGTTCACCCGGGGGCCTCCCTGGGGCCAACGTCCTGACTTTC. Protein sequence: CASSSPGGLPGANVLTF.